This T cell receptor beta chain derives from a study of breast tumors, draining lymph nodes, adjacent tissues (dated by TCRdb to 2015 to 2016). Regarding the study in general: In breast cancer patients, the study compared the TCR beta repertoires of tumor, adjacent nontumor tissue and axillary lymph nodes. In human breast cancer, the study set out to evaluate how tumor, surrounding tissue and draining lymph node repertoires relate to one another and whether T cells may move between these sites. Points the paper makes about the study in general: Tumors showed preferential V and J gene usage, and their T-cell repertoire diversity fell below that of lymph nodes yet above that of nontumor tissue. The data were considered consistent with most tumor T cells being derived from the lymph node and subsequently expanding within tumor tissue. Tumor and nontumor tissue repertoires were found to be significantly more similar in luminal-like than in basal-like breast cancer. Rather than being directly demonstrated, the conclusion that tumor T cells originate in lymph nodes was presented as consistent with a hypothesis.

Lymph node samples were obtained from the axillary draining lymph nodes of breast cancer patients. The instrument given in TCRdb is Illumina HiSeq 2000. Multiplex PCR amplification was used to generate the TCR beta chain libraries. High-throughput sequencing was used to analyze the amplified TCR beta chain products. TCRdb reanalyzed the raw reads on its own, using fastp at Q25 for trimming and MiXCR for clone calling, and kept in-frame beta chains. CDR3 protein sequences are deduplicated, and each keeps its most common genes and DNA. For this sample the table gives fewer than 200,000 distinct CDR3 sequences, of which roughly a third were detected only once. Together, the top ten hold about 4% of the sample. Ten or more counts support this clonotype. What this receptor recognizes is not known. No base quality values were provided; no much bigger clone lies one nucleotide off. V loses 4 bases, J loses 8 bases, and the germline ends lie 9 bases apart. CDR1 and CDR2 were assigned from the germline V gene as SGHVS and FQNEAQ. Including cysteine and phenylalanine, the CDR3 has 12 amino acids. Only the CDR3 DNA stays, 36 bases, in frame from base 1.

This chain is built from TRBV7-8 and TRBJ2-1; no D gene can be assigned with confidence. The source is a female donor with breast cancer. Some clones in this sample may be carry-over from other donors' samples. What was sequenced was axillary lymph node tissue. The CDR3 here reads CASSSLWDEQFF. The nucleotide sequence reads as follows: TGTGCCAGCAGCTCACTCTGGGATGAGCAGTTCTTC.